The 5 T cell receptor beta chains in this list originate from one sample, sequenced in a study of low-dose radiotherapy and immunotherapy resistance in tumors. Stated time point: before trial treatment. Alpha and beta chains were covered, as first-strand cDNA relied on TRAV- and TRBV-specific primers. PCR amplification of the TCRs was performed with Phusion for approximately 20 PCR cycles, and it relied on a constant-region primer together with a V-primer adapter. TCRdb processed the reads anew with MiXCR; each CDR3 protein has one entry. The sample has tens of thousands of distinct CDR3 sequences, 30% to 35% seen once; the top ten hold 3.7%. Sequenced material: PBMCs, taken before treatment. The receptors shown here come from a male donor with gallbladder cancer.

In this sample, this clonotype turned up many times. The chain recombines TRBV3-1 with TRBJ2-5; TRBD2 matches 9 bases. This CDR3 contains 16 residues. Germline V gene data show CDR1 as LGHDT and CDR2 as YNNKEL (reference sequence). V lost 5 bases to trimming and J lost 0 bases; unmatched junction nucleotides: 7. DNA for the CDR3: TGTGCCAGCAGCAACAGCGGGGGGAGCCACCAAGAGACCCAGTACTTC. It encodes CASSNSGGSHQETQYF.

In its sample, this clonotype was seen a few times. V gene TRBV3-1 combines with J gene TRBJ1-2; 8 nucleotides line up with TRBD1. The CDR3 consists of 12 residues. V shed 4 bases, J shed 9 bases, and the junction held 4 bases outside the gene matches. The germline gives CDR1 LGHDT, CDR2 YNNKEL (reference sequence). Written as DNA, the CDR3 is TGTGCCAGCAGCCTTGGGGACAGGAGCTACACCTTC. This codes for CASSLGDRSYTF.

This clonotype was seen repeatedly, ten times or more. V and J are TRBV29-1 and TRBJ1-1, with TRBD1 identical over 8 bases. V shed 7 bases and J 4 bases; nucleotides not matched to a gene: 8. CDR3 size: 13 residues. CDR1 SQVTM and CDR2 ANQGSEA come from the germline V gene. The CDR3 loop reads CSGGQGLSTEAFF. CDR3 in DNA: TGCAGCGGTGGACAGGGTTTATCCACTGAAGCTTTCTTT.

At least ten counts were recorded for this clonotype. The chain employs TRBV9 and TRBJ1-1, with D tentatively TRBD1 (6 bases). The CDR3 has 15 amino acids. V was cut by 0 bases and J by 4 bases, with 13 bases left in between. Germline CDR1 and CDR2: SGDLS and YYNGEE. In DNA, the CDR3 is TGTGCCAGCAGCGTAGATCCGGGGGCGAGCACTGAAGCTTTCTTT. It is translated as CASSVDPGASTEAFF.

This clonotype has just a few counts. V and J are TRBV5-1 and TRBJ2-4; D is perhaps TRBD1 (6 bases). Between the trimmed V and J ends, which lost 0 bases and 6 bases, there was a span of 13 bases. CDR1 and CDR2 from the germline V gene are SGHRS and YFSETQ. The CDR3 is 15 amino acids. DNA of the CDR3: TGCGCCAGCAGCTTGGGGGGACACCTTTCAAACATTCAGTACTTC. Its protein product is CASSLGGHLSNIQYF.